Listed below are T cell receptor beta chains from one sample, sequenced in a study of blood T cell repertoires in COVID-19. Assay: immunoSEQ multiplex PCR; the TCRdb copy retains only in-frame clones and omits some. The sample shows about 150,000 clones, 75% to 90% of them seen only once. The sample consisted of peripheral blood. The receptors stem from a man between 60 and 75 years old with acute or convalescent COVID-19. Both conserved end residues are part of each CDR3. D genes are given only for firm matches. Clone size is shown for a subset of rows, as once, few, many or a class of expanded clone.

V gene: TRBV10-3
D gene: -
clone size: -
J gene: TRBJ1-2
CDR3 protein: CAIRGSGGYGYTF
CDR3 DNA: TGTGCCATCAGGGGCTCCGGGGGCTATGGCTACACCTTC

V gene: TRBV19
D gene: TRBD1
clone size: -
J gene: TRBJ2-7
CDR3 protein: CASRGGTGAYEQYF
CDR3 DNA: TGTGCCAGTAGGGGCGGGACAGGGGCCTACGAGCAGTACTTC

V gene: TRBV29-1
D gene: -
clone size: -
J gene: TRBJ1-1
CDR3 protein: CSVGTKTEAFF
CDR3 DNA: TGCAGCGTGGGGACTAAAACTGAAGCTTTCTTT

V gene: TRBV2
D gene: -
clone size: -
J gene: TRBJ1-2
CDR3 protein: CASRSTEIYGYTF
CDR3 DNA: TGTGCCAGCAGATCGACAGAAATCTATGGCTACACCTTC

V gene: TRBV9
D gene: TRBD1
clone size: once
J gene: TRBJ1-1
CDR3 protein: CASSVGQGWTEAFF
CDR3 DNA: TGTGCCAGCAGCGTAGGACAGGGCTGGACTGAAGCTTTCTTT

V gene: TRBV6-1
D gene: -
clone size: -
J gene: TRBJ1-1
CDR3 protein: CASSDRGHGSMNTEAFF
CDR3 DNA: TGTGCCAGCAGTGACAGGGGACACGGATCCATGAACACTGAAGCTTTCTTT

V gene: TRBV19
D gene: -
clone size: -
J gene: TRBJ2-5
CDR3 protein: CASSARQVIQETQYF
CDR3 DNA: TGTGCCAGTAGTGCCAGACAGGTTATCCAAGAGACCCAGTACTTC

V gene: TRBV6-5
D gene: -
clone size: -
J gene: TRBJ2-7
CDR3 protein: CASSNYEQYF
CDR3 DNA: TGTGCCAGCAGCAACTACGAGCAGTACTTC

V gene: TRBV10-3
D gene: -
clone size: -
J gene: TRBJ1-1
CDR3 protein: CAISDNLGQRNTEAFF
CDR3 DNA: TGTGCCATCAGCGATAACCTAGGACAGAGGAACACTGAAGCTTTCTTT

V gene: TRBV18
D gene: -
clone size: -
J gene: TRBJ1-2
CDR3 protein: CASSPPMSGANYGYTF
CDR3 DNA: TGTGCCAGCTCACCACCGATGAGTGGAGCTAACTATGGCTACACCTTC

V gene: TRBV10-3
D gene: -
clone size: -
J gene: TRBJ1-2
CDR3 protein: CAISPGANYGYTF
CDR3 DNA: TGTGCCATCAGCCCGGGGGCTAACTATGGCTACACCTTC

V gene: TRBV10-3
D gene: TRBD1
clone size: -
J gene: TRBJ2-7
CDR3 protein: CAIGSLGQGGSEQYF
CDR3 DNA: TGTGCCATCGGTTCCTTGGGACAGGGAGGGTCCGAGCAGTACTTC

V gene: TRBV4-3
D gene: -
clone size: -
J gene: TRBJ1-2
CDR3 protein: CASSQEPGRDGYTF
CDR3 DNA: TGCGCCAGCAGCCAAGAGCCAGGGAGGGATGGCTACACCTTC

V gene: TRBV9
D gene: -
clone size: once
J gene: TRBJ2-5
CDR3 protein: CASSAPGMETQYF
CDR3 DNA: TGTGCCAGCAGCGCCCCGGGGATGGAGACCCAGTACTTC

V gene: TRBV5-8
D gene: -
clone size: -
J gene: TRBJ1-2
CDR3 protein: CASSLRGGDESYGYTF
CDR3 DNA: TGTGCCAGCAGCTTGCGGGGGGGTGATGAGTCCTATGGCTACACCTTC

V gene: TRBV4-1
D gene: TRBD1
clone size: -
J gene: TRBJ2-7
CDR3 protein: CASSQDRVSYEQYF
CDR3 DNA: TGCGCCAGCAGCCAGGACAGGGTCTCCTACGAGCAGTACTTC

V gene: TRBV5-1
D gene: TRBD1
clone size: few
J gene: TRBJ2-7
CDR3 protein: CASSPKTGGLREQYF
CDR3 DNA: TGCGCCAGCAGCCCAAAGACAGGGGGACTCCGCGAGCAGTACTTC

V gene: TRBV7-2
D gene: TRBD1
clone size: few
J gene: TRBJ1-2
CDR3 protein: CASSPTRTAPGQGRFGYTF
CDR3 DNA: TGTGCCAGCAGCCCCACTCGCACCGCCCCGGGACAGGGGAGGTTTGGCTACACCTTC

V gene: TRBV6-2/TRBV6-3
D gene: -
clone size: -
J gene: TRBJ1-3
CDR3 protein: CASSYSSEPGTGNTIYF
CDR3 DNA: TGTGCCAGCAGTTACTCGAGCGAACCGGGAACTGGAAACACCATATATTTT

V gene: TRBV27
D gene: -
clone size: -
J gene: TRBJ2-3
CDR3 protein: CASMRQPLTDTQYF
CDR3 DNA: TGTGCCAGTATGAGACAGCCACTCACAGATACGCAGTATTTT

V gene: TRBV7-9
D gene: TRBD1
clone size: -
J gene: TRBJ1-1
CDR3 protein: CASSPKIGQGGSSTEAFF
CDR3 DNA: TGTGCCAGCAGCCCAAAGATCGGACAGGGAGGCTCTTCCACTGAAGCTTTCTTT

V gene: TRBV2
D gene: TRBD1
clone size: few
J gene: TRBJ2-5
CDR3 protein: CASSELRGQMETQYF
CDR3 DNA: TGTGCCAGCAGTGAACTCAGGGGGCAGATGGAGACCCAGTACTTC

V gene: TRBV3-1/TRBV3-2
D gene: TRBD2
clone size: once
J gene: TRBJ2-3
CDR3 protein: CASKVRTSGTDTQYF
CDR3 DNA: TGTGCCAGCAAGGTTAGGACTAGCGGCACAGATACGCAGTATTTT

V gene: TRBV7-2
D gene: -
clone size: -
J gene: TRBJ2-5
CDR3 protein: CASSLTRAQETQYF
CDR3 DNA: TGTGCCAGCAGCCTCACTAGGGCCCAAGAGACCCAGTACTTC

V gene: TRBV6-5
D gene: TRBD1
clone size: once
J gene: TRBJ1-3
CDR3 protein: CASLSKTGPGNTIYF
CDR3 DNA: TGTGCCAGCTTGTCAAAGACAGGGCCTGGAAACACCATATATTTT

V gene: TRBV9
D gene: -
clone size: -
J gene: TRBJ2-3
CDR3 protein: CASSVGSSSTDTQYF
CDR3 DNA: TGTGCCAGCAGCGTAGGTAGTAGTAGCACAGATACGCAGTATTTT

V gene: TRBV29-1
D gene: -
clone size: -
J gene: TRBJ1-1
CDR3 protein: CSVANTEAFF
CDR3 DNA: TGCAGCGTTGCAAACACTGAAGCTTTCTTT

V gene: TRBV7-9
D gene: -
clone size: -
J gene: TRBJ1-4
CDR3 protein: CASSQLDRRGEKLFF
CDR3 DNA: TGTGCCAGCAGCCAGCTGGACAGAAGAGGAGAAAAACTGTTTTTT

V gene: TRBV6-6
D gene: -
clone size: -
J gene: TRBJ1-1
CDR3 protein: CASSQQGGNTEAFF
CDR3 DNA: TGTGCCAGCAGTCAACAGGGTGGGAACACTGAAGCTTTCTTT

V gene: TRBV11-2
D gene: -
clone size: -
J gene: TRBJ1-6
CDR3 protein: CASSLQEGSYNSPLHF
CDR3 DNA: TGTGCCAGCAGCTTACAGGAAGGTTCCTATAATTCACCCCTCCACTTT

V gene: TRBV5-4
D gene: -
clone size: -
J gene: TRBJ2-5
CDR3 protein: CASSTKGAAQETQYF
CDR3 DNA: TGTGCCAGCAGCACCAAAGGAGCGGCCCAAGAGACCCAGTACTTC

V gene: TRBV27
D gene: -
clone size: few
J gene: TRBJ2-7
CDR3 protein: CASSFRVSYEQYF
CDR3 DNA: TGTGCCAGCAGTTTCAGGGTCAGCTACGAGCAGTACTTC

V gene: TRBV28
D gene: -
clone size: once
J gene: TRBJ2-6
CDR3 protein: CASSFMWGLSGANVLTF
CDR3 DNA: TGTGCCAGCAGTTTCATGTGGGGCCTCTCTGGGGCCAACGTCCTGACTTTC

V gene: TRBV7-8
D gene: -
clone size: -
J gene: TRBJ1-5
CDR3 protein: CASSLSGALGQPQHF
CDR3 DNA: TGTGCCAGCAGCTTATCAGGGGCGCTCGGTCAGCCCCAGCATTTT

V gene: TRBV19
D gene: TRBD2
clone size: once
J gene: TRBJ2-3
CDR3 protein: CASSIAGGLLDTQYF
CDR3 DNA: TGTGCCAGTAGTATAGCGGGGGGGCTCTTGGATACGCAGTATTTT

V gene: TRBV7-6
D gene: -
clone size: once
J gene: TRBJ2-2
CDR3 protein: CASSWEVANTGELFF
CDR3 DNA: TGTGCCAGCAGCTGGGAGGTTGCGAACACCGGGGAGCTGTTTTTT

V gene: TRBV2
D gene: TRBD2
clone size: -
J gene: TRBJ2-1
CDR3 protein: CASSKRLAGGNEQFF
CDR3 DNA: TGTGCCAGCAGTAAGAGACTAGCGGGGGGGAATGAGCAGTTCTTC